The present entry profiles one T cell receptor beta chain with its context. The antigen is not known. This specimen comes from a study of cytomegalovirus exposure and HLA in healthy donors. Nominal health characterized the donors when sampled, though unrecorded immune exposures were likely. Both 60 Vbeta primers and 13 Jbeta primers went into the PCR. Some clones are missing from TCRdb's copy, which holds only in-frame ones; the method was immunoSEQ multiplex PCR. This sample has under 150,000 clones; about 86% occur once, and the top ten carry about 0.7%. The study's findings and limits: Using a false discovery rate of 0.05, a later analysis showed that about 16,000 TCR beta sequences were associated with HLA alleles.

The J segment lost 6 bases and the V segment lost 0 bases, leaving 4 bases of the junction unmatched. CDR1 is SGHRS and CDR2 is YFSETQ in the germline V gene. The CDR3 spans 15 residues. This clonotype originated in a young man in good health and CMV-seronegative. Sequencing was carried out using PBMCs. The V gene is TRBV5-1, the J gene TRBJ2-1, with 9 bases aligning to TRBD2. The chain's CDR3 is CASSLVASGVNEQFF. CDR3 in DNA: TGCGCCAGCAGCTTGGTAGCTAGCGGGGTCAATGAGCAGTTCTTC.